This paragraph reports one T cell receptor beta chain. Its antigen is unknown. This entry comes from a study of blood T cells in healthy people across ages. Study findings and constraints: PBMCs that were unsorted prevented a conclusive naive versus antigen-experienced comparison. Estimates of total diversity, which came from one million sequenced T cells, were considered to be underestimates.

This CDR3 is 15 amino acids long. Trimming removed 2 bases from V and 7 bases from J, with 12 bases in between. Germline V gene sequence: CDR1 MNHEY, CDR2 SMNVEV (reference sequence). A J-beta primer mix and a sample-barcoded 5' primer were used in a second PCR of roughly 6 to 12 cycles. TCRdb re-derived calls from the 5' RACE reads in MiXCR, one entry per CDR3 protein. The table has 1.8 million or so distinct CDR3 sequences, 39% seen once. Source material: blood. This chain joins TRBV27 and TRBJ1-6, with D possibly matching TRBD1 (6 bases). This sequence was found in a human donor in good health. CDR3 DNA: TGTGCCAGCAGTTTAACGGCAGGGGTCAATTCACCCCTCCACTTT. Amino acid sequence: CASSLTAGVNSPLHF.